The 14 T cell receptor beta chains presented below share a single source sample, sequenced in a study of CD8 T cells in Susac syndrome. Reverse transcription of roughly 0.5 to 1 ug RNA was performed with random hexamers. MiXCR, run by TCRdb on the immunoSEQ multiplex PCR reads, gives a single entry per CDR3 protein. Here the sample spans about 300,000 distinct CDR3 sequences, 75% to 85% being singletons. Specimen: CD8+ T cells from PBMCs. The receptors shown here come from a human donor with multiple sclerosis.

The chain has TRBV28 and TRBJ2-2, with a weak D call TRBD2 (6 bases). Germline V gene lookup returns CDR1 MDHEN and CDR2 SYDVKM. Trimming left V 0 bases short and J 2 bases short, with 10 bases between. CDR3 length equals 16 residues. The CDR3 is CASSLWRDLNTGELFF. The DNA for the CDR3 is TGTGCCAGCAGTTTATGGAGGGACTTAAACACCGGGGAGCTGTTTTTT.

CDR3 DNA sequence: TGTGCCAGCAGTCCTCAGAGCTTGAGCTCCTACAATGAGCAGTTCTTC. It codes for CASSPQSLSSYNEQFF. V and J are TRBV27 and TRBJ2-1; D gene ambiguous. This CDR3 comprises 16 residues. V lost 5 bases, J lost 0 bases, and 14 bases lay in between. Germline CDR1 is MNHEY and CDR2 is SMNVEV (reference sequence).

The J gene is TRBJ2-3, the V gene TRBV13; D ambiguous. Trimming took 5 bases from V and 0 from J, leaving 18 bases between them. The CDR3 has 17 residues. Germline V gene data show CDR1 as PRHDT and CDR2 as FYEKMQ (reference sequence). CDR3 sequence (DNA): TGTGCCAGCAGCCCCCGGCAGATCATCTCTAGCACAGATACGCAGTATTTT. Translation gives CASSPRQIISSTDTQYF. The full variable domain, in which reference TRBV13 and TRBJ2-3 provide the parts outside the CDR3, is AAGVIQSPRHLIKEKRETATLKCYPIPRHDTVYWYQQGPGQDPQFLISFYEKMQSDKGSIPDRFSAQQFSDYHSELNMSSLELGDSALYFCASSPRQIISSTDTQYFGPGTRLTVL.

The chain employs TRBV28 and TRBJ1-5; 10 bases fit TRBD1. The CDR3 is 19 residues long. V shed 3 bases and J 0 bases; nucleotides not matched to a gene: 11. Germline V gives CDR1 MDHEN, CDR2 SYDVKM. The CDR3 here is CASSFPGTGASFSNQPQHF. CDR3 DNA: TGTGCCAGCAGTTTCCCCGGGACAGGGGCATCTTTTAGCAATCAGCCCCAGCATTTT.

The gene calls are TRBV20-1 and TRBJ2-5; D is possibly TRBD1 or TRBD2 (5 bases each). The CDR3 is 15 amino acids. Germline CDR1 DFQATT, CDR2 SNEGSKA (reference sequence). V dropped 0 bases and J dropped 2 bases, with 13 bases sitting between them. The CDR3 loop is CSARDSGTSQETQYF. CDR3 coding DNA: TGCAGTGCTAGAGATTCGGGGACGTCGCAAGAGACCCAGTACTTC.

The rearrangement joins TRBV5-6 to TRBJ2-7, with D unclear. Germline-derived CDR1 and CDR2 are SGHDT and YYEEEE. V lost 0 bases, J lost 2 bases, and 12 bases lay in between. CDR3 size: 15 residues. CDR3 sequence (DNA): TGTGCCAGCAGCTTGGATGCGGTGGTCCCCTACGAGCAGTACTTC. Translation gives CASSLDAVVPYEQYF.

The gene calls are TRBV5-1 and TRBJ2-7; 8 bases align to TRBD2. CDR3 length equals 15 residues. Germline CDR1 is SGHRS and CDR2 is YFSETQ. J was trimmed by 0 bases and V by 3 bases; bases with no gene match: 5. The CDR3 loop reads CASSWTSSRSYEQYF. The CDR3, as DNA: TGCGCCAGCAGCTGGACTAGCTCCCGCTCCTACGAGCAGTACTTC.

The chain has TRBV19 and TRBJ2-7; 11 bases line up with TRBD2. V lost 3 bases, J lost 3 bases, and 10 bases stayed unmatched. This CDR3 is 17 amino acids long. The germline V gene has CDR1 LNHDA and CDR2 SQIVND (reference sequence). The DNA of the CDR3 is TGTGCCAGTAGTATGGGAGCACCTAGCGGGAGGATCTACGAGCAGTACTTC. It specifies CASSMGAPSGRIYEQYF.

The V gene is TRBV12-3 or TRBV12-4, the J gene TRBJ1-1, with TRBD1 matching over 8 bases. The CDR3 has 15 amino acids. V lost 6 bases to trimming and J lost 0 bases; unmatched junction nucleotides: 6. CDR3: CASSPRDRMNTEAFF. The CDR3 nucleotides read TGTGCCAGCAGCCCCCGGGACAGGATGAACACTGAAGCTTTCTTT.

This chain connects TRBV13 to TRBJ2-7; 7 bases map to TRBD1. The CDR3 covers 14 residues. In germline, CDR1 is PRHDT, CDR2 FYEKMQ (reference sequence). Trimming removed 3 bases from V and 2 bases from J; junction bases left unmatched: 4. The CDR3, as DNA: TGTGCCAGCAGCTTCCAGGGACAGACCTACGAGCAGTACTTC. As protein: CASSFQGQTYEQYF.

The chain has TRBV5-1 and TRBJ1-1; 7 bases align to TRBD1. Germline V CDR1 and CDR2: SGHRS, YFSETQ. This CDR3 spans 16 amino acids. V lost 1 base, J lost 3 bases, and 9 bases stayed unmatched. The DNA of the CDR3 is TGCGCCAGCAGCTTGAAACAGGGGCCGGGGGACACTGAAGCTTTCTTT. Protein product: CASSLKQGPGDTEAFF.

J is TRBJ1-1 and V is TRBV28; D remains unclear. The CDR3 extends over 16 amino acids. V lost 3 bases and J 4 bases, leaving 18 bases between the germline ends. Germline values: CDR1 MDHEN, CDR2 SYDVKM. CDR3 sequence (DNA): TGTGCCAGCAGTTTTACCAGGAGTACCCTGGGCACTGAAGCTTTCTTT. The encoded protein is CASSFTRSTLGTEAFF.

The CDR3 loop is CATSSIGRTDTQYF. Written as DNA, the CDR3 is TGTGCCACCAGCTCTATCGGACGCACAGATACGCAGTATTTT. The chain links TRBV15 to TRBJ2-3; no reliable D call. Germline loops: CDR1 LNHNV, CDR2 YYDKDF (reference sequence). Between the trimmed V and J ends, which lost 5 bases and 1 base, there was a span of 10 bases. The CDR3 length is 14 residues.

The chain combines TRBV28 with TRBJ2-7, with 12 positions matching TRBD2. Trimming took 9 bases from V and 4 from J; bases not matched to a gene: 7. CDR3 size: 14 residues. Germline CDR1 reads MDHEN; CDR2 reads SYDVKM. For the CDR3, the DNA is TGTGCCAGTACAAGGACTAGCGGGATTTACGAGCAGTACTTC. It is translated as CASTRTSGIYEQYF.